What follows are 21 T cell receptor beta chains derived from one specimen sequenced in a study of T cells in Graves' hyperthyroidism and ophthalmopathy. The TCR beta CDR3 regions underwent amplification using RNA transcripts as the source. The HTBI primer set drove a first-round RT-PCR of the TCR CDR3. TCRdb re-derived calls from the multiplex PCR reads in MiXCR, one entry per CDR3 protein. The table records about 520,000 distinct CDR3 sequences, around 22% of them present only once. Sequenced: blood. The receptor source for this set is a woman aged 25 to 39 with Graves' ophthalmopathy.

There are many counts of this clonotype. The rearrangement joins TRBV9 to TRBJ2-3; 11 positions agree with TRBD2. The CDR3 runs 16 residues. Germline V gene data show CDR1 as SGDLS and CDR2 as YYNGEE. J lost 8 bases, V lost 0 bases, and 8 bases had no gene match. The CDR3 is CASSVAASGGRGTQYF. The CDR3 coding sequence is TGTGCCAGCAGCGTAGCGGCTAGCGGGGGGAGGGGTACGCAGTATTTT.

This clonotype was counted only a few times. The chain has TRBV20-1 and TRBJ2-5, with TRBD2 matching 9 bases. In germline, CDR1 is DFQATT, CDR2 SNEGSKA (reference sequence). The V and J ends lost 4 bases and 5 bases, in that order; junction bases with no gene match: 2. CDR3 length: 12 residues. CDR3 sequence reads: CSANGLAETQYF. Written as DNA, the CDR3 is TGCAGTGCTAACGGACTAGCGGAGACCCAGTACTTC.

The V and J genes are TRBV7-2 and TRBJ2-2; tentatively, D is TRBD1 or TRBD2 (5 bases each). The CDR3 is 13 residues long. Trimming took 6 bases from V and 6 from J, leaving 11 bases between them. CDR1 is SGHTA, CDR2 FQGNSA, per germline. The CDR3 DNA is TGTGCCAGCAGACGATTGGGGGCCGGGGAGCTGTTTTTT. Amino acid sequence: CASRRLGAGELFF.

This clonotype has only a few counts. The chain has TRBV6-1 and TRBJ1-2; D perhaps matches TRBD1 (5 bases). The germline CDR1 and CDR2 sequences are MNHNS and SASEGT. This CDR3 has 16 residues. Between the trimmed V and J ends, which lost 8 bases and 6 bases, there was a span of 25 bases. CDR3 protein: CASATSPEGPSDGYTF. CDR3 bases: TGTGCCAGCGCTACCAGCCCAGAGGGGCCGAGTGATGGCTACACCTTC.

This clonotype was seen only a few times. V and J are TRBV7-2 and TRBJ2-7, with 7 bases matching TRBD1. Trimming took 6 bases from V and 0 from J; bases not matched to a gene: 5. The CDR3 contains 14 residues. CDR1 SGHTA and CDR2 FQGNSA come from the germline V gene. The CDR3 sequence is CASRLDRASYEQYF. The CDR3 DNA is TGTGCCAGCAGGCTAGACAGGGCCTCCTACGAGCAGTACTTC. The whole variable domain, remainder taken from reference TRBV7-2 and TRBJ2-7, is GAGVSQSPSNKVTEKGKDVELRCDPISGHTALYWYRQSLGQGLEFLIYFQGNSAPDKSGLPSDRFSAERTGGSVSTLTIQRTQQEDSAVYLCASRLDRASYEQYFGPGTRLTVT.

This chain uses TRBV18 with TRBJ1-5; TRBD1 might be the D (6 bases). The ends were cut back, 5 bases at V and 7 bases at J, with 15 bases in the middle. The length of the CDR3 is 14 residues. Germline loops: CDR1 KGHSH, CDR2 LQKENI. CDR3 amino acids: CASSTRQVQQPQHF. As DNA, the CDR3 is TGTGCCAGCTCAACGCGACAGGTTCAACAGCCCCAGCATTTT.

This clonotype was seen repeatedly, ten times or more. The CDR3: CASSIPQGGTGELFF. The CDR3 region has the DNA TGTGCCAGCAGCATCCCCCAGGGGGGCACCGGGGAGCTGTTTTTT. The chain employs TRBV7-2 and TRBJ2-2; D possibly corresponds to TRBD1 (7 bases). The V gene lost 5 bases and the J gene lost 4 bases, with 14 bases spanning the gap. Germline CDR1 reads SGHTA; CDR2 reads FQGNSA. This CDR3 is 15 amino acids long. Filled out from reference TRBV7-2 and TRBJ2-2, the complete variable domain reads GAGVSQSPSNKVTEKGKDVELRCDPISGHTALYWYRQSLGQGLEFLIYFQGNSAPDKSGLPSDRFSAERTGGSVSTLTIQRTQQEDSAVYLCASSIPQGGTGELFFGEGSRLTVL.

This clonotype was detected ten times or more. The chain carries TRBV27 and TRBJ2-6; 14 bases align to TRBD2. The V gene end was trimmed by 2 bases and the J gene end by 0 bases; junction bases not matched to a gene: 9. The CDR3 has 21 amino acids. Germline lookup yields CDR1 MNHEY and CDR2 SMNVEV (reference sequence). The CDR3 region is CASSLLPGLAGVFSGANVLTF. DNA for the CDR3: TGTGCCAGCAGTTTACTTCCGGGACTAGCGGGGGTGTTCTCTGGGGCCAACGTCCTGACTTTC.

This clonotype was seen ten or more times. The rearrangement uses TRBV12-3 or TRBV12-4 and TRBJ1-2, with TRBD1 matching 7 bases. J lost 2 bases, V lost 6 bases, and 12 bases had no gene match. The CDR3 has 16 residues. CDR3 loop: CASSELQGKWNYGYTF. Written as DNA, the CDR3 is TGTGCCAGCAGCGAATTACAGGGGAAGTGGAACTATGGCTACACCTTC.

The table lists this clonotype with many counts. This sequence joins TRBV10-3 and TRBJ2-7, with a possible D match to TRBD2 (6 bases). Germline V gives CDR1 ENHRY, CDR2 SYGVKD. V lost 6 bases, J lost 2 bases, and 8 bases lay in between. This CDR3 is built from 12 residues. The CDR3 coding sequence is TGTGCCATCAGGGGGGGAACCTACGAGCAGTACTTC. Residues: CAIRGGTYEQYF.

This clonotype was recorded many times. This chain joins TRBV28 and TRBJ1-1; tentatively, D is TRBD1 (5 bases). This CDR3 is 14 amino acids long. The V end was cut by 6 bases, the J end by 6 bases, with 17 bases between. Germline V lookup: CDR1 MDHEN, CDR2 SYDVKM. Written as DNA, the CDR3 is TGTGCCAGCAGCTCGGGGCAGGGAGGGTCTGAAGCTTTCTTT. It translates to CASSSGQGGSEAFF.

This clonotype was seen ten or more times. The chain employs TRBV27 and TRBJ1-3, with D unclear. The CDR3 is 15 residues long. Germline V gene lookup returns CDR1 MNHEY and CDR2 SMNVEV (reference sequence). The germline V and J ends were trimmed by 5 bases and 0 bases, with 11 bases remaining between them. In DNA, the CDR3 is TGTGCCAGCAGTCTTCTGGGTTCCTCTGGAAACACCATATATTTT. It is translated as CASSLLGSSGNTIYF.

This clonotype was observed at least ten times. The chain joins TRBV19 to TRBJ1-5; possibly TRBD1 for D (5 bases). The V and J ends lost 8 bases and 4 bases respectively, with 15 bases between them. CDR3 length: 14 amino acids. Germline assignment: CDR1 LNHDA and CDR2 SQIVND (reference sequence). The CDR3 protein is CASGTGRLNQPQHF. The CDR3 nucleotides are TGTGCCAGTGGAACAGGACGACTAAATCAGCCCCAGCATTTT.

This clonotype was observed at least ten times. J is TRBJ1-2 and V is TRBV27; no firm D call. The V and J ends lost 2 bases and 4 bases respectively, with 8 bases between them. This CDR3 has 13 amino acids. Germline CDR1 MNHEY, CDR2 SMNVEV (reference sequence). This chain's CDR3 is CASSLASGYGYTF. The CDR3 DNA sequence: TGTGCCAGCAGTTTAGCATCGGGCTATGGCTACACCTTC.

This chain uses TRBV28 with TRBJ1-1; unclear D gene. The CDR3 covers 16 residues. Germline V gene sequence: CDR1 MDHEN, CDR2 SYDVKM. V was trimmed by 3 bases and J by 2 bases, leaving 16 bases between them. In nucleotides, the CDR3 is TGTGCCAGCAGTTTTCTTAGTTCAGGACGTAACACTGAAGCTTTCTTT. This encodes CASSFLSSGRNTEAFF.

This clonotype came up many times. Being one base from a much bigger clone, this may be a read error. The rearrangement links TRBV27 to TRBJ2-7; 8 positions match TRBD1. V dropped 4 bases and J dropped 4; count of bases not matched to a gene: 6. Looked up from germline, CDR1 is MNHEY and CDR2 is SMNVEV (reference sequence). The CDR3 is 14 residues long. Here the CDR3 DNA reads TGTGCCAGCAGTTCCGGGACAGGCAAATACGAGCAGTACTTC. Translated, it gives CASSSGTGKYEQYF.

As regards this clonotype: A much larger clone is a single base away; this may be a read error. V usage is TRBV19 and J usage is TRBJ1-5; perhaps TRBD1 as D (6 bases). The germline V gene encodes CDR1 LNHDA and CDR2 SQIVND (reference sequence). Trimming shortened V by 5 bases and J by 4 bases, and 12 bases separated the two germline ends. The CDR3 consists of 14 residues. CDR3 amino acids: CASSDQGRNQPQHF. CDR3 nucleotide sequence: TGTGCCAGTAGTGACCAGGGGCGGAATCAGCCCCAGCATTTT. Full variable domain (missing parts from reference TRBV19 and TRBJ1-5): DGGITQSPKYLFRKEGQNVTLSCEQNLNHDAMYWYRQDPGQGLRLIYYSQIVNDFQKGDIAEGYSVSREKKESFPLTVTSAQKNPTAFYLCASSDQGRNQPQHFGDGTRLSIL.

This clonotype was observed many times. V usage is TRBV2 and J usage is TRBJ2-7; 9 positions match TRBD2. This CDR3 is 15 amino acids long. J gave up 10 bases and V 1 base, and 11 bases lay outside the gene matches. Germline values: CDR1 SNHLY, CDR2 FYNNEI. The chain's CDR3 is CASSEGYSGGVEQYF. The CDR3 DNA reads as TGTGCCAGCAGTGAAGGTTATAGCGGGGGAGTGGAACAGTACTTC.

This clonotype has at least ten counts. The rearrangement joins TRBV9 to TRBJ2-2, with 11 positions matching TRBD2. CDR1 is SGDLS, CDR2 YYNGEE, per germline. J gave up 8 bases and V 5 bases, and 5 bases lay outside the gene matches. There are 14 residues in the CDR3. The CDR3 is CASRGLAGSGELFF. The CDR3, as DNA: TGTGCCAGCAGAGGACTAGCGGGCTCGGGGGAGCTGTTTTTT.

A single count supports this clonotype. This chain links TRBV28 with TRBJ2-7; 10 bases map to TRBD2. In germline, CDR1 is MDHEN, CDR2 SYDVKM. The CDR3 spans 16 residues. Losses at the gene ends were 1 base for V and 1 base for J; bases not matched to a gene: 4. In DNA form, the CDR3 reads TGTGCCAGCAGTTTATACGGTAGCGGGAGGTCCTACGAGCAGTACTTC. This codes for CASSLYGSGRSYEQYF. Together with reference TRBV28 and TRBJ2-7, the CDR3 gives the full variable domain: DVKVTQSSRYLVKRTGEKVFLECVQDMDHENMFWYRQDPGLGLRLIYFSYDVKMKEKGDIPEGYSVSREKKERFSLILESASTNQTSMYLCASSLYGSGRSYEQYFGPGTRLTVT.

This clonotype was recorded at least ten times. The V and J genes are TRBV4-1 and TRBJ1-2; D unclear. V gave up 1 base and J gave up 0 bases, with 9 bases separating them. The germline gives CDR1 MGHRA, CDR2 YSYEKL. CDR3 length: 15 residues. Written as DNA, the CDR3 is TGCGCCAGCAGCCAAGTACCTACAACTAACTATGGCTACACCTTC. The encoded protein is CASSQVPTTNYGYTF.